The 7 T cell receptor beta chains presented below share a single source sample, sequenced in a study of blood T cell repertoires in COVID-19. Clones were read by immunoSEQ multiplex PCR, and TCRdb kept only the in-frame ones, dropping some. This table holds 250,000 to 300,000 clones, under 90% found once. The sequencing sample was made of PBMCs or T cells enriched from blood (not recorded which). The receptors here all came from a man aged 25 to 40 with acute COVID-19.

V gene TRBV5-1 combines with J gene TRBJ1-5; unclear D gene. With 5 bases removed from V and 0 bases from J, the gap between germline ends came to 12 bases. The CDR3 consists of 15 residues. CDR1 is SGHRS and CDR2 is YFSETQ in the germline V gene. Written as DNA, the CDR3 is TGCGCCAGCAGGACCGGAGCCGATAGCAATCAGCCCCAGCATTTT. Amino acids: CASRTGADSNQPQHF.

This chain joins TRBV5-4 and TRBJ2-1; 9 positions match TRBD1. Germline CDR1 SGHNT, CDR2 YYREEE (reference sequence). V gave up 3 bases and J gave up 10 bases; unmatched junction bases: 8. The CDR3 spans 14 residues. CDR3 sequence reads: CASSSGTGPREQFF. CDR3 bases: TGTGCCAGCAGCTCCGGGACAGGGCCCCGGGAGCAGTTCTTC.

The table lists this clone with a few counts. The chain uses TRBV6-5 and TRBJ2-6; maybe TRBD1 (5 bases). V gave up 2 bases and J gave up 0 bases, with 8 bases separating them. CDR1 is MNHEY and CDR2 is SVGAGI in the germline V gene. This CDR3 is built from 16 residues. The CDR3 DNA follows: TGTGCCAGCAGTTACAGGGGTACCTCTGGGGCCAACGTCCTGACTTTC. Translating it yields CASSYRGTSGANVLTF.

CDR3 bases: TGTGCCAGCAGCCCTAGCGGGGGGAACACCGGGGAGCTGTTTTTT. Translation gives CASSPSGGNTGELFF. The rearrangement joins TRBV7-2 to TRBJ2-2; 10 nucleotides match TRBD2. From germline, CDR1 is SGHTA and CDR2 FQGNSA. The CDR3 is 15 residues long. V was pared by 5 bases and J by 1 base, with 1 base of the junction left unmatched.

Only one count was recorded for this clone. J is TRBJ1-5 and V is TRBV20-1; 7 positions agree with TRBD1. The CDR3 totals 15 residues. Germline CDR1 is DFQATT and CDR2 is SNEGSKA (reference sequence). V shed 3 bases, J shed 1 base, and the junction held 6 bases outside the gene matches. DNA for the CDR3: TGCAGTGCTAGTAAACCGGGACAGAGCAATCAGCCCCAGCATTTT. Amino acid sequence: CSASKPGQSNQPQHF.

The chain recombines TRBV2 with TRBJ1-6, with TRBD1 identical over 8 bases. The V segment lost 5 bases and the J segment 7 bases; nucleotides outside the gene matches: 7. CDR3 size: 15 residues. Germline V lookup: CDR1 SNHLY, CDR2 FYNNEI. As DNA, the CDR3 is TGTGCCAGCAGTCAAGGACAGGGTCGGAATTCACCCCTCCACTTT. It yields the protein CASSQGQGRNSPLHF.

The chain joins TRBV6-5 to TRBJ1-5, with TRBD1 as a possible D gene (6 bases). The germline V gene encodes CDR1 MNHEY and CDR2 SVGAGI. Trimming stripped 10 bases from V and 2 bases from J, with 15 bases between. This CDR3 is 14 amino acids long. This CDR3 reads CATSNRARNQPQHF. The CDR3 DNA is TGTGCCACCAGCAACAGGGCACGCAATCAGCCCCAGCATTTT.